This T cell receptor (beta chain) was documented in a study of blood T cell repertoires in COVID-19 (dated by TCRdb to the early 2020s). About the study as a whole: The collaborator samples originated in the United States, Italy and Spain and spanned the acute and convalescent phases of COVID-19. Where HLA class I and class II types were available, the types were taken from metadata supplied by the sample provider, not from assay-based typing. The samples were drawn from two sources: the first 160 participants of the ongoing ImmuneRACE study, and 1,200 or so subjects contributed by 6 global collaborators. The sample metadata nearly always contained a de-identified subject ID, COVID-19 status, age in years and sex. Subjects who had been exposed to COVID-19, were actively infected with it, or had recovered from it provided the deeply sampled blood TCRbeta repertoires that made up the dataset. The prospective study material was composed of cDNA or gDNA derived from T cells, B-cell-depleted T cells, or PBMCs. The repertoires were released in a freely available public database intended as a resource for research on the immune response to SARS-CoV-2. Findings and caveats that apply to the study as a whole: Clinical and demographic metadata were provided uncurated, with the amount varying by source and participant.

A note on this clone: Its antigen specificity is not known. One base away there is no much larger clone; base qualities are not given.

Each collaborating institution followed its own protocols to collect whole blood in K2EDTA tubes. For TCRbeta analysis, collaborator samples were shipped as frozen whole blood, as isolated PBMCs, or as DNA extracted from either sample type. According to the germline V gene, CDR1 reads KGHDR and CDR2 reads SFDVKD. From cysteine to phenylalanine, the CDR3 is 12 amino acids long. Left in the record is the CDR3 DNA by itself, 36 bases read in frame from the first base. V is reduced by 1 base and J by 13 bases, leaving a spacing of 12 bases between them. The immunoSEQ Assay, a bias-controlled multiplex PCR, was used to amplify TCRbeta CDR3 regions from genomic DNA. The paper's data handling went like this. The number of nucleated cells in each sample was estimated by amplification of reference gene primers within the assay. To quantify the absolute abundance of each unique TCRbeta CDR3 rearrangement, sequence reads were collapsed and filtered. For each sample, productive Simpson clonality was calculated as the square root of Simpson's diversity index across productive rearrangements. Drawn from immuneACCESS, this table holds only the in-frame rearrangements with V and J called that TCRdb kept. Clones are partly lost; checked studies trace under half to an unresolved V gene and leave the rest unexplained. That table is the source of V, J and clone size, and D and trimming were worked out from the DNA. The sample data list approximately 190,000 clones, and about 83% of these were observed just once. Of the sample, 5.1% is held by the ten largest clones.

The TCR was taken from a woman in her seventies with active or convalescent COVID-19. Sequencing input: peripheral blood. The V and J genes are TRBV24-1 and TRBJ1-1; TRBD1 is possibly the D segment (6 matching bases). The DNA sequence is as follows: TGTGCCACCAGTGATTTCCGGGACATATTTTTCTTT. Translated, this is CATSDFRDIFFF.